Sequencing of this T cell receptor beta chain was carried out in a study of blood T cell repertoires in COVID-19. Study context: Italy, Spain and the United States were the sources of the convalescent and acute COVID-19 samples.

Methods used by the authors: By means of reference gene primer amplification, nucleated cell counts were estimated. Data came from immunoSEQ multiplex PCR; TCRdb stores just in-frame clones and leaves some out. V, J and clone size are taken as reported in that table, and D and trimming were inferred from the DNA itself. The repertoire consists of 190,000 or so clones, with 85% occurring once and the leading ten covering approximately 0.97%. Enrolled during active infection, Seattle patients were then followed longitudinally. This clone was picked up a small number of times. The sequenced sample was peripheral blood. The clonotype comes from a man aged 60 to 75 with COVID-19, enrolled during active disease.

CDR3 region: CASNGQGSTEAFF. Written as DNA, the CDR3 is TGTGCCAGCAACGGACAGGGTAGCACTGAAGCTTTCTTT. V and J are TRBV6-5 and TRBJ1-1; 8 nucleotides line up with TRBD1. CDR3 length equals 13 residues. Germline V gene sequence: CDR1 MNHEY, CDR2 SVGAGI. The V gene end was trimmed by 7 bases and the J gene end by 4 bases; junction bases not matched to a gene: 5.